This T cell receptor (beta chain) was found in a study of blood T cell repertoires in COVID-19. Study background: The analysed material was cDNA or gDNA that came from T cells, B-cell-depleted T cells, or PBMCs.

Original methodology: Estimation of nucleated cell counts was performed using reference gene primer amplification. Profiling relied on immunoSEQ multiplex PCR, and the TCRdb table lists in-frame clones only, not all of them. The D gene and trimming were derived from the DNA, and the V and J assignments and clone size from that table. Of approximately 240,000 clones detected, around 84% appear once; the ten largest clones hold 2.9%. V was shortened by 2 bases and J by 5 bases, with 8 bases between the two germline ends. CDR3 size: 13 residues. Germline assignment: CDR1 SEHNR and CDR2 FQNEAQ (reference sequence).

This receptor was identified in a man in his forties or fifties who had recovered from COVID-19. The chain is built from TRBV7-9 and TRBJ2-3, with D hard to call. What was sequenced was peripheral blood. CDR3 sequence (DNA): TGTGCCAGCAGCTTAAATAGAAAAGATACGCAGTATTTT. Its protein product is CASSLNRKDTQYF.